One and the same sample provided the 12 T cell receptor beta chains below, sequenced in a study of Ad26.COV2.S vaccination and SARS-CoV-2 variants. Assay used: immunoSEQ multiplex PCR; TCRdb lists only in-frame clones, some missing. Of 350,000 to 400,000 clones listed, about 88% are singletons. Stated treatment: roughly 20 received Ad26.COV2.S at low or high dose, single or two shots; about five received placebo; per-sample allocation not given. Following the first vaccine or placebo injection, samples were taken on day 63. This specimen was peripheral blood, taken in a trial of Ad26.COV2.S vaccine versus placebo. These receptors originate from a person aged 18-60 years who received the Ad26.COV2.S COVID-19 vaccine or a placebo.

The V and J genes are TRBV19 and TRBJ1-2; 11 nucleotides agree with TRBD1. Trimming removed 5 bases from V and 4 bases from J; junction bases left unmatched: 15. CDR1 is LNHDA and CDR2 is SQIVND in the germline V gene (reference sequence). The CDR3 totals 18 residues. The CDR3 reads CASSPRTGGVTVSYGYTF. In DNA, the CDR3 is TGTGCCAGTAGTCCCAGGACAGGGGGCGTGACGGTATCCTATGGCTACACCTTC.

CDR3 sequence: CASSKGRSNQPQHF. The CDR3 bases are TGTGCCAGTAGTAAGGGCAGGAGCAATCAGCCCCAGCATTTT. The J gene is TRBJ1-5, the V gene TRBV19; the D is unclear. The germline V gene has CDR1 LNHDA and CDR2 SQIVND (reference sequence). The germline V and J ends were trimmed by 4 bases and 1 base, with 8 bases remaining between them. The CDR3 extends over 14 amino acids.

The V call is TRBV4-1, the J call TRBJ2-7; D is possibly TRBD2 (5 bases). Germline CDR1 is MGHRA and CDR2 is YSYEKL. The V end lost 3 bases, the J end lost 2 bases, and 11 bases lay between the germline ends. The CDR3 consists of 14 residues. The CDR3 DNA is TGCGCCAGCAGCCAGAATACCGGGACCTACGAGCAGTACTTC. Translated, it gives CASSQNTGTYEQYF.

This chain uses TRBV13 with TRBJ2-7; 9 nucleotides align to TRBD1. The CDR3 is 17 amino acids. The V segment lost 0 bases and the J segment 2 bases; nucleotides outside the gene matches: 8. Per germline, CDR1 PRHDT and CDR2 FYEKMQ (reference sequence). The CDR3 loop reads CASSLGRDGTGPYEQYF. The CDR3 nucleotides are TGTGCCAGCAGCTTAGGCCGGGACGGGACAGGGCCCTACGAGCAGTACTTC. Using reference TRBV13 and TRBJ2-7 for the parts outside the CDR3, the full variable domain is AAGVIQSPRHLIKEKRETATLKCYPIPRHDTVYWYQQGPGQDPQFLISFYEKMQSDKGSIPDRFSAQQFSDYHSELNMSSLELGDSALYFCASSLGRDGTGPYEQYFGPGTRLTVT.

The rearrangement links TRBV13 to TRBJ2-4; the match to TRBD2 covers 9 bases. With 5 bases clipped from V and 7 bases from J, the junction kept 12 bases outside the gene matches. This CDR3 spans 16 amino acids. Germline CDR1 PRHDT, CDR2 FYEKMQ (reference sequence). The CDR3 DNA reads as TGTGCCAGCAGCGAAACCGGGACTAGCTTTTTTAACATTCAGTACTTC. Translation: CASSETGTSFFNIQYF.

Here the CDR3 reads CASSRQGLASEKLFF. For the CDR3, the DNA is TGTGCCAGTTCAAGGCAGGGTTTGGCGTCTGAAAAACTGTTTTTT. V usage is TRBV19 and J usage is TRBJ1-4; D possibly corresponds to TRBD1 (5 bases). CDR1 and CDR2 from the germline V gene are LNHDA and SQIVND (reference sequence). CDR3 length: 15 amino acids. V dropped 8 bases and J dropped 7 bases, with 20 bases sitting between them.

This chain joins TRBV7-8 and TRBJ2-2; D uncertain. Deletions cut 2 bases from V and 7 bases from J, with 11 bases between. Germline CDR1 SGHVS, CDR2 FQNEAQ. The CDR3 loop spans 14 amino acids. This CDR3 is CASSLMGLSGELFF. CDR3 in DNA: TGTGCCAGCAGCTTAATGGGGTTGAGCGGGGAGCTGTTTTTT.

The J gene is TRBJ2-7, the V gene TRBV11-3; 10 nucleotides match TRBD2. The junction had 4 bases not matched to a gene; V was cut back by 5 bases and J by 3 bases. This CDR3 has 14 residues. Germline V gives CDR1 SGHNT, CDR2 YENEEA. CDR3 DNA sequence: TGTGCCAGCAGCCAAACTAGCGGGATCTACGAGCAGTACTTC. Its protein product is CASSQTSGIYEQYF.

The V gene is TRBV5-1, the J gene TRBJ2-1; 11 nucleotides align to TRBD1. CDR1 SGHRS and CDR2 YFSETQ come from the germline V gene. Unmatched junction bases numbered 3, after V lost 3 bases and J lost 4 bases. The length of the CDR3 is 15 residues. CDR3 in amino acids: CASSSGTGGYNEQFF. CDR3 nucleotides: TGCGCCAGCAGCTCAGGGACAGGGGGGTACAATGAGCAGTTCTTC.

The chain is built from TRBV4-2 and TRBJ1-2; D uncertain. Trimming took 0 bases from V and 5 from J, leaving 16 bases between them. The CDR3 consists of 16 residues. CDR1 and CDR2 from the germline V gene are LGHNA and YNFKEQ. This CDR3 reads CASSQDLRAEGYGYTF. Written as DNA, the CDR3 is TGTGCCAGCAGCCAAGACTTAAGGGCAGAGGGTTATGGCTACACCTTC.

This clone was counted only a few times. The chain uses TRBV6-2 or TRBV6-3 and TRBJ2-7; 10 bases match TRBD1. The CDR3 has 16 residues. Germline-derived CDR1 and CDR2 are MNHEY and SVGEGT. The trim removed 0 bases at V and 5 bases at J, leaving 7 bases unmatched. For the CDR3, the DNA is TGTGCCAGCAGTTACTCGATTCCGGGACAGGGGAACGAGCAGTACTTC. Translation: CASSYSIPGQGNEQYF.

Of note for this clone: Mismatch with germline at one junction end may stem from a read error. This rearrangement joins TRBV28 to TRBJ2-7, with TRBD2 matching 11 bases. CDR1 and CDR2 from the germline V gene are MDHEN and SYDVKM. This CDR3 is built from 13 residues. The CDR3 nucleotides are TGTGCCAGCAGTGGACTAGCGGGCGGCCCCTCGGACTTC. It encodes CASSGLAGGPSDF.